The 15 T cell receptor beta chains below come from one sample, sequenced in a study of T cells in narcolepsy. Assay: immunoSEQ multiplex PCR; the TCRdb copy retains only in-frame clones and omits some. The table lists about 30,000 clones, roughly 87% of them singletons. Material for sequencing was memory (CD45RA-) CD4+ T cells from blood. The receptor source for this set is a human donor in good health.

The V and J genes are TRBV18 and TRBJ1-3, with TRBD1 as a possible D gene (5 bases). Trimming removed 3 bases from V and 0 bases from J, with 18 bases in between. CDR1 is KGHSH and CDR2 is LQKENI in the germline V gene. The CDR3 runs 18 residues. CDR3: CASSPSEGRTYSGNTIYF. CDR3 coding DNA: TGTGCCAGCTCACCCAGTGAGGGGAGGACCTACTCTGGAAACACCATATATTTT.

The chain links TRBV5-4 to TRBJ2-5; D unclear. CDR3 length equals 14 residues. Trimming pared 6 bases from V and 2 bases from J, leaving 14 bases between. The germline V gene has CDR1 SGHNT and CDR2 YYREEE (reference sequence). The CDR3 DNA follows: TGTGCCAGCACCACGCGGAGTGTACAAGAGACCCAGTACTTC. Translated, it gives CASTTRSVQETQYF.

This chain uses TRBV28 with TRBJ1-1; D gene unclear. CDR3 size: 14 residues. Germline loops: CDR1 MDHEN, CDR2 SYDVKM. The V gene lost 6 bases and the J gene lost 1 base, with 12 bases spanning the gap. CDR3 coding DNA: TGTGCCAGCAGCCCGACGTCTCCGAACACTGAAGCTTTCTTT. As protein: CASSPTSPNTEAFF.

The rearrangement uses TRBV7-2 and TRBJ1-3, with 7 nucleotides matching TRBD1. Germline CDR1 is SGHTA and CDR2 is FQGNSA. V lost 5 bases to trimming and J lost 4 bases; unmatched junction nucleotides: 8. This CDR3 has 15 residues. The CDR3 loop reads CASSRDRVAGNTIYF. CDR3 nucleotide sequence: TGTGCCAGCAGCCGAGACAGGGTGGCCGGAAACACCATATATTTT.

The chain recombines TRBV25-1 with TRBJ1-4; tentative D call: TRBD1 (5 bases). Trimming removed 6 bases at V and 4 bases at J, with 12 bases between. This CDR3 is 14 amino acids long. The germline gives CDR1 MGHDK, CDR2 SYGVNS. CDR3 in DNA: TGTGCCAGCAGCCCAGCGGGGGGTAATGAAAAACTGTTTTTT. Residues: CASSPAGGNEKLFF.

The V and J genes are TRBV28 and TRBJ1-4; D possibly corresponds to TRBD1 (6 bases). Germline V gives CDR1 MDHEN, CDR2 SYDVKM. The CDR3 extends over 20 amino acids. The ends were cut back, 3 bases at V and 0 bases at J, with 23 bases in the middle. CDR3 bases: TGTGCCAGCAGTTTCCTCAGGACCCTGACAGGCACCTCAACTAATGAAAAACTGTTTTTT. Translation: CASSFLRTLTGTSTNEKLFF.

The rearrangement uses TRBV4-2 and TRBJ2-3; a weak D match, TRBD2 (6 bases). The CDR3 is 18 residues long. The V and J ends lost 0 bases and 2 bases respectively, with 18 bases between them. The V gene's germline CDR1 is LGHNA and CDR2 YNFKEQ. This chain's CDR3 is CASSQDGGGGTLTDTQYF. The CDR3 DNA sequence: TGTGCCAGCAGCCAAGATGGCGGTGGGGGGACGCTCACAGATACGCAGTATTTT.

Only a few counts were recorded for this clone. The J gene is TRBJ1-5, the V gene TRBV4-1; 7 nucleotides agree with TRBD1. The CDR3 consists of 15 residues. V lost 2 bases, J lost 1 base, and 2 bases stayed unmatched. Looked up from germline, CDR1 is MGHRA and CDR2 is YSYEKL. The CDR3 DNA sequence: TGCGCCAGCAGCCAACCAGGGGGGAGCAATCAGCCCCAGCATTTT. Protein: CASSQPGGSNQPQHF.

V gene TRBV2 combines with J gene TRBJ1-5; D not certain. This CDR3 region has 14 residues. The V end was cut by 3 bases, the J end by 1 base, with 7 bases between. Germline values: CDR1 SNHLY, CDR2 FYNNEI. CDR3 amino acids: CASSDTLSNQPQHF. The CDR3 DNA reads TGTGCCAGCAGTGACACCCTAAGCAATCAGCCCCAGCATTTT. Drawing the rest from reference TRBV2 and TRBJ1-5, the complete variable domain is EPEVTQTPSHQVTQMGQEVILRCVPISNHLYFYWYRQILGQKVEFLVSFYNNEISEKSEIFDDQFSVERPDGSNFTLKIRSTKLEDSAMYFCASSDTLSNQPQHFGDGTRLSIL.

The V gene is TRBV7-2, the J gene TRBJ1-4; D uncertain. Trimming pared 5 bases from V and 0 bases from J, leaving 4 bases between. Germline V gene data show CDR1 as SGHTA and CDR2 as FQGNSA. The CDR3 totals 13 residues. CDR3 sequence reads: CASSTATNEKLFF. The CDR3 DNA follows: TGTGCCAGCAGCACGGCAACTAATGAAAAACTGTTTTTT.

The chain is built from TRBV5-1 and TRBJ1-2; 7 nucleotides line up with TRBD1. This CDR3 has 14 amino acids. Trimming removed 2 bases from V and 3 bases from J; junction bases left unmatched: 4. Germline CDR1 and CDR2: SGHRS and YFSETQ. The CDR3 sequence: CASSLGQADYGYTF. The CDR3 coding sequence is TGCGCCAGCAGCTTAGGACAGGCCGACTATGGCTACACCTTC.

This sequence joins TRBV11-3 and TRBJ2-2; D might be TRBD1 or TRBD2, each matching 6 bases. With 4 bases removed from V and 8 bases from J, the gap between germline ends came to 14 bases. The length of the CDR3 is 14 residues. In germline, CDR1 is SGHNT, CDR2 YENEEA. CDR3 DNA: TGTGCCAGCAGCTCCCTCAGGGGAGGAGGGGAGCTGTTTTTT. The encoded protein is CASSSLRGGGELFF.

Only one count was recorded for this clone. V usage is TRBV14 and J usage is TRBJ1-5; the D is unclear. With 5 bases removed from V and 2 bases from J, the gap between germline ends came to 7 bases. The CDR3 spans 13 residues. Germline V lookup: CDR1 SGHDN, CDR2 FVKESK. This CDR3 reads CASSVGGNQPQHF. CDR3 bases: TGTGCCAGCAGCGTTGGGGGCAATCAGCCCCAGCATTTT. The variable domain in full, completed from reference TRBV14 and TRBJ1-5, reads EAGVTQFPSHSVIEKGQTVTLRCDPISGHDNLYWYRRVMGKEIKFLLHFVKESKQDESGMPNNRFLAERTGGTYSTLKVQPAELEDSGVYFCASSVGGNQPQHFGDGTRLSIL.

V gene TRBV15 combines with J gene TRBJ2-2; D is ambiguous. V was pared by 1 base and J by 0 bases, with 6 bases between. This CDR3 comprises 15 residues. CDR1 and CDR2 (germline): LNHNV, YYDKDF (reference sequence). CDR3 nucleotides: TGTGCCACCAGCAGAGGCACCGCGAACACCGGGGAGCTGTTTTTT. The encoded protein is CATSRGTANTGELFF.

CDR3 sequence reads: CASSLGRGGVETQYF. The CDR3, as DNA: TGTGCCAGCAGCTTAGGCCGCGGAGGGGTTGAGACCCAGTACTTC. The V gene is TRBV13, the J gene TRBJ2-5; the D gene is possibly TRBD2 (6 bases). Germline lookup yields CDR1 PRHDT and CDR2 FYEKMQ (reference sequence). The length of the CDR3 is 15 residues. V was clipped by 0 bases and J by 5 bases, with 13 bases between them. Using reference TRBV13 and TRBJ2-5 for the parts outside the CDR3, the full variable domain is AAGVIQSPRHLIKEKRETATLKCYPIPRHDTVYWYQQGPGQDPQFLISFYEKMQSDKGSIPDRFSAQQFSDYHSELNMSSLELGDSALYFCASSLGRGGVETQYFGPGTRLLVL.